The T cell receptor (beta chain) described here comes from a study of blood T cell repertoires in COVID-19. Study context: Acute and convalescent COVID-19 specimens originated in the United States, Italy and Spain. From T cells, B-cell-depleted T cells, or PBMCs came the material, which was cDNA or gDNA.

The assay was immunoSEQ multiplex PCR, and TCRdb's table has in-frame clones only and misses some. There are some 130,000 clones in the sample; roughly 84% occur only once, and 35% to 45% lies in the top ten. Trimming cost V 2 bases and J 0 bases, with 8 bases left between them. The length of the CDR3 is 15 residues. Per the germline V gene, CDR1 is LGHDT and CDR2 is YNNKEL (reference sequence). The clonotype was recovered from a human donor in a cohort sampled during active COVID-19. Specimen: peripheral blood. The gene calls are TRBV3-1 (or the pseudogene TRBV3-2) and TRBJ1-3; D ambiguous. The CDR3, as DNA: TGTGCCAGCAGCCAATACGGGAGCTCTGGAAACACCATATATTTT. Protein: CASSQYGSSGNTIYF.